This T cell receptor beta chain was profiled in a study of regulatory T cells in long-lasting Graves disease. Across the study: Newly diagnosed Graves' patients had under 3 months of antithyroid drugs.

Libraries of TCR beta came from iRepertoire HTBI primers plus Arm-PCR of CDR3 regions. In TCRdb, the multiplex PCR reads were re-called with MiXCR into one record per CDR3 protein. The table shows about 530,000 distinct CDR3 sequences, with approximately 16% occurring only once. Time point in this sample: newly diagnosed GD, antithyroid drugs for less than 3 months. Isolated PBMC RNA provided the starting material for the TCR library. This CDR3 contains 14 residues. The germline gives CDR1 SGHTA, CDR2 FQGTGA. In this sample, this clonotype turned up a few times. Its antigen is not known. Germline is not matched at one junction end, which may reflect a read error. Findings and limits, study-wide: The persistent group shared around 3,000 public clonotypes, more than the approximately 880 shared by new patients.

These same records also appear under a second study, on T cells in Graves' hyperthyroidism and ophthalmopathy. That work contributes: Clonotypes that were expanded in thyroid above 0.001 mostly appeared in blood too.

The specimen comprised peripheral blood mononuclear cells (PBMCs), sampled at new diagnosis, from a patient treated with antithyroid drugs. The rearrangement uses TRBV7-3 and TRBJ1-2; TRBD1 matches 7 bases. This TCR came from a woman between 40 and 65 years old with Graves disease. The CDR3 bases are TGTGCCAGCAGCCCCTACGGGACAGCCCTGGAATTAGTCTTC. It encodes CASSPYGTALELVF.